Following are 14 T cell receptor beta chains from one sample sequenced in a study of blood T cell repertoires in COVID-19. Sequenced by immunoSEQ multiplex PCR; TCRdb stores in-frame clones only, minus some. In the table there are 200,000 to 300,000 clones, around 90% of which are singletons. Sequencing was done on a sample of peripheral blood. These receptors came from a woman between 55 and 75 years old with COVID-19, enrolled during active disease.

This chain uses TRBV6-5 with TRBJ1-1, with 7 bases matching TRBD1. This CDR3 has 14 amino acids. The J segment lost 0 bases and the V segment lost 6 bases, leaving 4 bases of the junction unmatched. The germline gives CDR1 MNHEY, CDR2 SVGAGI. In DNA, the CDR3 is TGTGCCAGCAGCAGGGACAGAATGAACACTGAAGCTTTCTTT. It translates to CASSRDRMNTEAFF.

This clone was counted a few times. V is TRBV24-1 and J is TRBJ2-2; D is ambiguous. The CDR3 extends over 14 amino acids. Trimming removed 5 bases at V and 5 bases at J, with 11 bases between. Germline assignment: CDR1 KGHDR and CDR2 SFDVKD. This chain's CDR3 is CATSGQALTGELFF. In DNA form, the CDR3 reads TGTGCCACCAGTGGGCAGGCCCTAACCGGGGAGCTGTTTTTT.

This chain joins TRBV18 and TRBJ2-2, with D perhaps matching TRBD2 (5 bases). Germline V CDR1 and CDR2: KGHSH, LQKENI. The CDR3 has 14 amino acids. The V and J ends lost 6 bases and 5 bases respectively, with 13 bases between them. Here the CDR3 DNA reads TGTGCCAGCTCGGCCCTAGCAGATACCGGGGAGCTGTTTTTT. This sequence encodes CASSALADTGELFF.

The gene calls are TRBV28 and TRBJ1-2, with TRBD1 as a possible D gene (6 bases). Looked up from germline, CDR1 is MDHEN and CDR2 is SYDVKM. V lost 3 bases and J lost 1, with 9 bases in between. The CDR3 contains 14 residues. Written as DNA, the CDR3 is TGTGCCAGCAGTTTCGGACAGCTTAACTATGGCTACACCTTC. Its protein product is CASSFGQLNYGYTF.

This clone showed up just once. This rearrangement joins TRBV7-2 to TRBJ2-7; D ambiguous. With 6 bases removed from V and 3 bases from J, the gap between germline ends came to 6 bases. Germline V gives CDR1 SGHTA, CDR2 FQGNSA. The CDR3 runs 11 residues. CDR3 residues: CASRRYYEQYF. CDR3 nucleotides: TGTGCCAGCAGGCGATACTACGAGCAGTACTTC.

V is TRBV27 and J is TRBJ2-1; perhaps TRBD2 as D (6 bases). The CDR3 consists of 15 residues. Trimming cost V 4 bases and J 6 bases, with 16 bases left between them. Germline-derived CDR1 and CDR2 are MNHEY and SMNVEV (reference sequence). CDR3 nucleotides: TGTGCCAGCAGTTACAACCGACTAGTTCTCAATGAGCAGTTCTTC. Protein sequence: CASSYNRLVLNEQFF.

The gene calls are TRBV28 and TRBJ1-5; 9 bases are a match to TRBD1. The CDR3 spans 15 residues. Germline CDR1 MDHEN, CDR2 SYDVKM. Trimming at V came to 6 bases and at J to 2 bases, leaving 5 bases not matched to a gene. CDR3 loop: CASRVQGAGNQPQHF. The CDR3 nucleotides are TGTGCCAGCAGGGTACAGGGGGCCGGCAATCAGCCCCAGCATTTT.

The chain is built from TRBV5-1 and TRBJ1-4, with D perhaps matching TRBD1 (5 bases). V lost 0 bases and J lost 7, with 10 bases in between. This CDR3 is 14 amino acids long. The germline V gene encodes CDR1 SGHRS and CDR2 YFSETQ. CDR3 loop: CASSLGQGREKLFF. DNA for the CDR3: TGCGCCAGCAGCTTGGGTCAGGGTCGTGAAAAACTGTTTTTT.

As concerns this clone: The sample holds other DNA sequences that translate to the same CDR3. V and J are TRBV29-1 and TRBJ2-2; the match to TRBD1 covers 8 bases. Per germline, CDR1 SQVTM and CDR2 ANQGSEA. J gave up 0 bases and V 7 bases, and 7 bases lay outside the gene matches. The CDR3 runs to 15 residues. The CDR3 region is CSGGGQGANTGELFF. CDR3 DNA sequence: TGCAGCGGGGGTGGACAGGGCGCGAACACCGGGGAGCTGTTTTTT.

The chain recombines TRBV7-8 with TRBJ1-5; D may be TRBD1 (6 bases). This CDR3 spans 13 amino acids. Germline CDR1 is SGHVS and CDR2 is FQNEAQ. V dropped 6 bases and J dropped 1 base, with 7 bases sitting between them. CDR3 amino acids: CASSQGSNQPQHF. The CDR3 DNA is TGTGCCAGCAGTCAGGGGAGCAATCAGCCCCAGCATTTT.

In DNA form, the CDR3 reads TGTGCCAGCAGCTACGACAGGGCAAGCACTGAAGCTTTCTTT. Translation: CASSYDRASTEAFF. This chain links TRBV7-3 with TRBJ1-1; 7 bases map to TRBD1. Germline loops: CDR1 SGHTA, CDR2 FQGTGA. The ends lost 4 bases at V and 4 bases at J; junction bases unmatched: 6. The CDR3 totals 14 residues. Filled out from reference TRBV7-3 and TRBJ1-1, the complete variable domain reads GAGVSQTPSNKVTEKGKYVELRCDPISGHTALYWYRQSLGQGPEFLIYFQGTGAADDSGLPNDRFFAVRPEGSVSTLKIQRTERGDSAVYLCASSYDRASTEAFFGQGTRLTVV.

This clone was seen just once. The gene calls are TRBV29-1 and TRBJ2-7; 7 bases are shared with TRBD1. Germline CDR1 SQVTM, CDR2 ANQGSEA. The CDR3 runs to 14 residues. Unmatched junction bases numbered 11, after V lost 3 bases and J lost 6 bases. For the CDR3, the DNA is TGCAGCGTTGACCCCGGACTCTCAGGGGGCGAGCAGTACTTC. Protein sequence: CSVDPGLSGGEQYF.

This rearrangement joins TRBV4-2 to TRBJ2-6; D possibly corresponds to TRBD1 (7 bases). The V and J ends lost 0 bases and 4 bases respectively, with 13 bases between them. There are 17 residues in the CDR3. Germline CDR1 and CDR2: LGHNA and YNFKEQ. The CDR3 DNA follows: TGTGCCAGCAGCCAAGAAACAGGGGAGGCCGGGGCCAACGTCCTGACTTTC. Amino acids: CASSQETGEAGANVLTF.

The chain uses TRBV18 and TRBJ2-6; a possible D gene is TRBD1 (5 bases). The CDR3 runs 18 residues. With 8 bases removed from V and 0 bases from J, the gap between germline ends came to 20 bases. Germline assignment: CDR1 KGHSH and CDR2 LQKENI. The chain's CDR3 is CASKGLDNLSSGANVLTF. Here the CDR3 DNA reads TGTGCCAGCAAAGGGCTGGACAACTTATCCTCTGGGGCCAACGTCCTGACTTTC.